Below, 21 T cell receptor beta chains from the same sample are listed, as sequenced in a study of human T cells and chemical hapten exposure. Total RNA was isolated from whole blood that had not been fractionated. TCRdb re-called the 5' RACE reads through MiXCR, storing one row per CDR3 protein. The table includes around 80,000 distinct CDR3 sequences, approximately 15% detected once. The receptor set was obtained from a female donor in good health.

The chain joins TRBV11-2 to TRBJ2-7, with 8 positions matching TRBD1. J lost 5 bases, V lost 2 bases, and 11 bases had no gene match. This CDR3 has 16 residues. The germline V gene encodes CDR1 SGHAT and CDR2 FQNNGV. The DNA of the CDR3 is TGTGCCAGCAGCTTATTTAGGGGACAGGTTAAAAACGAGCAGTACTTC. This translates into CASSLFRGQVKNEQYF.

Only a few counts were recorded for this clonotype. The V gene is TRBV20-1, the J gene TRBJ1-5, with D hard to call. CDR3 size: 14 residues. Germline V gene lookup returns CDR1 DFQATT and CDR2 SNEGSKA (reference sequence). The V end was cut by 3 bases, the J end by 1 base, with 10 bases between. CDR3 region: CSARLGLSNQPQHF. The CDR3 coding sequence is TGCAGTGCTAGGCTAGGGCTGAGCAATCAGCCCCAGCATTTT.

The chain carries TRBV2 and TRBJ2-3; 8 nucleotides line up with TRBD2. Unmatched junction bases numbered 7, after V lost 8 bases and J lost 3 bases. Germline assignment: CDR1 SNHLY and CDR2 FYNNEI. The CDR3 has 14 amino acids. The chain's CDR3 is CASQREWRTDTQYF. The CDR3 nucleotides read TGTGCCAGCCAGCGGGAGTGGAGAACAGATACGCAGTATTTT. Full variable domain (missing parts from reference TRBV2 and TRBJ2-3): EPEVTQTPSHQVTQMGQEVILRCVPISNHLYFYWYRQILGQKVEFLVSFYNNEISEKSEIFDDQFSVERPDGSNFTLKIRSTKLEDSAMYFCASQREWRTDTQYFGPGTRLTVL.

This clonotype was counted a few times. This chain links TRBV6-5 with TRBJ2-2, with 7 bases identical to TRBD2. Germline lookup yields CDR1 MNHEY and CDR2 SVGAGI. This CDR3 spans 14 amino acids. V trimming: 5 bases; J trimming: 4 bases; junction bases outside the gene matches: 4. The CDR3 sequence: CASSQAGPTGELFF. DNA for the CDR3: TGTGCCAGCAGTCAAGCGGGGCCCACCGGGGAGCTGTTTTTT.

The gene calls are TRBV5-1 and TRBJ2-1; 11 nucleotides align to TRBD2. CDR1 and CDR2 (germline): SGHRS, YFSETQ. The J segment lost 7 bases and the V segment lost 1 base, leaving 10 bases of the junction unmatched. The CDR3 is 17 amino acids. Written as DNA, the CDR3 is TGCGCCAGCAGCTTGAGGGGGCTAGCGGGAGGCGTGAATGAGCAGTTCTTC. Its protein is CASSLRGLAGGVNEQFF.

A few counts support this clonotype. V gene TRBV7-8 combines with J gene TRBJ1-1; D ambiguous. CDR3 length equals 15 residues. From germline, CDR1 is SGHVS and CDR2 FQNEAQ. V was cut by 0 bases and J by 4 bases, with 12 bases left in between. CDR3 region: CASSLAPQRVTEAFF. Here the CDR3 DNA reads TGTGCCAGCAGCTTAGCGCCTCAGAGGGTCACTGAAGCTTTCTTT.

This clonotype was detected only a few times. The rearrangement links TRBV20-1 to TRBJ2-3; 10 bases align to TRBD1. This CDR3 contains 17 residues. Germline V gene data show CDR1 as DFQATT and CDR2 as SNEGSKA (reference sequence). After removal of 3 bases from V and 5 bases from J, the junction contained 14 bases not matched to a gene. The CDR3 sequence: CSASWAGTGATGDTQYF. The CDR3 coding sequence is TGCAGTGCTAGTTGGGCCGGGACAGGGGCCACAGGAGATACGCAGTATTTT.

This clonotype appeared a few times. The chain combines TRBV20-1 with TRBJ2-3; D is uncertain. V shed 1 base and J shed 0 bases, with 5 bases lying between them. This CDR3 contains 13 residues. Looked up from germline, CDR1 is DFQATT and CDR2 is SNEGSKA (reference sequence). CDR3 bases: TGCAGTGCTAGAGGCGGTAGCACAGATACGCAGTATTTT. Translated, it gives CSARGGSTDTQYF.

Only a few counts were recorded for this clonotype. The chain employs TRBV6-5 and TRBJ1-4; D might be TRBD1 (6 bases). Germline values: CDR1 MNHEY, CDR2 SVGAGI. V was clipped by 6 bases and J by 6 bases, with 29 bases between them. The CDR3 extends over 19 amino acids. The CDR3 nucleotides are TGTGCCAGCAGCGAAGGGGGGAGACAGCCGCAGTTCTTATATGAAAAACTGTTTTTT. Protein product: CASSEGGRQPQFLYEKLFF.

This clonotype has more than one count but fewer than ten. The chain is built from TRBV5-1 and TRBJ2-3, with D possibly matching TRBD2 (5 bases). V was shortened by 4 bases and J by 1 base, with 19 bases between the two germline ends. Germline V gives CDR1 SGHRS, CDR2 YFSETQ. This CDR3 is 17 amino acids long. The CDR3 region is CASSPGGVTVRTDTQYF. CDR3 bases: TGCGCCAGCAGCCCCGGAGGAGTCACCGTCCGCACAGATACGCAGTATTTT.

In this sample, this clonotype turned up many times. This chain joins TRBV4-3 and TRBJ1-1; no reliable D call. CDR1 and CDR2 from the germline V gene are LGHNA and YSLEER. This CDR3 contains 14 residues. Trimming stripped 3 bases from V and 1 base from J, with 9 bases between. CDR3 sequence: CASSQSLENTEAFF. The CDR3, as DNA: TGCGCCAGCAGCCAGAGTTTAGAGAACACTGAAGCTTTCTTT.

This clonotype was recorded a few times. This rearrangement joins TRBV5-4 to TRBJ1-1; D might be TRBD1 (5 bases). Trimming cost V 4 bases and J 0 bases, with 19 bases left between them. The germline V gene encodes CDR1 SGHNT and CDR2 YYREEE (reference sequence). There are 17 residues in the CDR3. CDR3 bases: TGTGCCAGCAGCCCGGGGCTGGGCAGGGCTATGAACACTGAAGCTTTCTTT. Translated, it gives CASSPGLGRAMNTEAFF.

At least ten counts were recorded for this clonotype. V gene TRBV4-1 combines with J gene TRBJ2-7, with 16 bases lining up with TRBD2. Germline CDR1 MGHRA, CDR2 YSYEKL. The V gene end was trimmed by 2 bases and the J gene end by 4 bases; junction bases not matched to a gene: 5. The CDR3 is 17 amino acids. CDR3 in DNA: TGCGCCAGCAGCCAAACCGGGACTAGCGGGAGGGGATACGAGCAGTACTTC. The encoded protein is CASSQTGTSGRGYEQYF.

The chain recombines TRBV10-2 with TRBJ2-3, with 9 bases aligning to TRBD2. Germline assignment: CDR1 WSHSY and CDR2 SAAADI. The V segment lost 10 bases and the J segment 4 bases; nucleotides outside the gene matches: 9. The CDR3 length is 14 residues. The DNA for the CDR3 is TGCGCCACCAAGCGGGGGGAATCGGCAGATACGCAGTATTTT. Its protein is CATKRGESADTQYF.

The chain carries TRBV6-7 and TRBJ1-1; D is unresolved. TRBV6-7 belongs to the ORF category, with a function that is uncertain. This CDR3 comprises 14 residues. V lost 3 bases to trimming and J lost 1 base, with 9 bases between them. CDR3: CASSYLDSNTEAFF. CDR3 DNA sequence: TGTGCCAGCAGTTATCTCGACTCGAACACTGAAGCTTTCTTT.

This clonotype has a handful of counts. The chain employs TRBV2 and TRBJ2-3, with 7 bases identical to TRBD1. The CDR3 length is 16 residues. Per the germline V gene, CDR1 is SNHLY and CDR2 is FYNNEI. With V trimmed by 6 bases and J by 4 bases, 13 bases remained unmatched. CDR3 DNA sequence: TGTGCCAGCAGGCGGACCCACAGGGGAAACGCAGATACGCAGTATTTT. This gives the protein CASRRTHRGNADTQYF.

This clonotype was counted at least ten times. This sequence joins TRBV29-1 and TRBJ2-1, with TRBD2 matching over 15 bases. J gave up 8 bases and V 4 bases, and 6 bases lay outside the gene matches. The CDR3 spans 15 residues. CDR1 and CDR2 from the germline V gene are SQVTM and ANQGSEA. The CDR3 reads CSVAGTSGGLDEQFF. CDR3 in DNA: TGCAGCGTTGCCGGGACTAGCGGGGGGTTGGATGAGCAGTTCTTC.

The chain employs TRBV6-1 and TRBJ1-2; weak D call: TRBD1 (5 bases). The CDR3 extends over 13 amino acids. Trimming left V 4 bases short and J 4 bases short, with 10 bases between. CDR1 MNHNS and CDR2 SASEGT come from the germline V gene. The CDR3 sequence: CASSVGQAYGYTF. The CDR3 nucleotides read TGTGCCAGCAGTGTCGGACAAGCCTATGGCTACACCTTC.

The J gene is TRBJ2-3, the V gene TRBV2; the D gene is possibly TRBD1 (5 bases). CDR1 and CDR2 from the germline V gene are SNHLY and FYNNEI. CDR3 length equals 14 residues. V lost 3 bases to trimming and J lost 5 bases, with 12 bases between them. The chain's CDR3 is CASSEEGAGDTQYF. The DNA for the CDR3 is TGTGCCAGCAGTGAGGAAGGGGCCGGAGATACGCAGTATTTT.

This clonotype occurred a few times. The chain couples TRBV6-5 to TRBJ2-6; 10 bases are shared with TRBD2. This CDR3 spans 23 amino acids. CDR1 MNHEY and CDR2 SVGAGI come from the germline V gene. Germline trimming cut 2 bases from V and 2 bases from J; bases unmatched to any gene: 21. CDR3 DNA: TGTGCCAGCAGTTACGCCAAGCCAGGGAGCGGGAGGGTAGCCTTTGCTGGGGCCAACGTCCTGACTTTC. It codes for CASSYAKPGSGRVAFAGANVLTF.

The chain employs TRBV19 and TRBJ1-5; D not resolved. V was shortened by 5 bases and J by 5 bases, with 10 bases between the two germline ends. Germline loops: CDR1 LNHDA, CDR2 SQIVND (reference sequence). This CDR3 region has 13 residues. CDR3 in amino acids: CASSFSTDQPQHF. CDR3 in DNA: TGTGCCAGTAGTTTCTCAACAGATCAGCCCCAGCATTTT.